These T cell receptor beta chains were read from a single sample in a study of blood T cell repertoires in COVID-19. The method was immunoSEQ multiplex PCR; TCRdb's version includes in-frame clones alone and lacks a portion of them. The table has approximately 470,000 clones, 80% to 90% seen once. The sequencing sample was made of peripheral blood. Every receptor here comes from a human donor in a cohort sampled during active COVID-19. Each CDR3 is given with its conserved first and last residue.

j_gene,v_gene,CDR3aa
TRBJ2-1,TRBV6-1,CASTPGRSYNEQFF
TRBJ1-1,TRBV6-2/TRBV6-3,CASSTAGLVTEAFF
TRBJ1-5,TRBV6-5,CASSSRFDQPQHF
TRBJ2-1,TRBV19,CASSRDREPYNEQFF
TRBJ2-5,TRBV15,CATSSRLAEETQYF
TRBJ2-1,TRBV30,CAWSAVAGPYNEQFF
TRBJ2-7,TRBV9,CASSVGELAGADEQYF
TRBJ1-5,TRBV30,CAWSLGQFNQPQHF
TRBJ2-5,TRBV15,CATSRDRTGQETQYF
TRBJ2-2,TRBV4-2,CASSQEMASGINTGELFF
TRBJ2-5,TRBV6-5,CASRPPTGGETQYF
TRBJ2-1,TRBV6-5,CASRFTSGTSNEQFF
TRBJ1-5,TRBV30,CAWSVGAFNQPQHF
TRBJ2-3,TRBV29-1,CSVEGDRSTDTQYF
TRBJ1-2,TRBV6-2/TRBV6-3,CASSPDSRRDLINYGYTF
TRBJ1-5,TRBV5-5,CASSFGGRDQPQHF
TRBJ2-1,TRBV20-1,CSAGTNEQFF
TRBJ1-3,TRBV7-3,CASSLSQGNTIYF
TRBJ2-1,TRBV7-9,CASSVDRGEQFF
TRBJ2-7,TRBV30,CAWTGGDEQYF
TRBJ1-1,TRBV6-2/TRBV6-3,CASSSSGGPNTEAFF
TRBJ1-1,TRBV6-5,CASRSGGLGSTEAFF
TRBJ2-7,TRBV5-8,CASSRGTSGSRTNEQYF
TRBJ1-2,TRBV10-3,CAISDSAGRDYGYTF